A single sample gave rise to the 8 T cell receptor beta chains below, sequenced in a study of T cell responses to AZD1222 COVID-19 vaccine. Some clones are missing from TCRdb's copy, which holds only in-frame ones; the method was immunoSEQ multiplex PCR. This table has 150,000 or so clones, 92% appearing once. This specimen was peripheral blood, taken on day 0 of AZD1222 vaccination. All receptors come from an adult in good health.

Concerning this clone itself: One end of the junction varies from germline; a read error may be responsible. CDR3 sequence reads: CASPPGGQGAYNSPLHF. CDR3 bases: TGTGCCAGCCCACCCGGGGGACAGGGGGCATATAATTCACCCCTCCACTTT. The rearrangement uses TRBV18 and TRBJ1-6; 12 nucleotides align to TRBD1. The CDR3 runs to 17 residues. The germline V gene has CDR1 KGHSH and CDR2 LQKENI. Complete variable domain (other parts from reference TRBV18 and TRBJ1-6): NAGVMQNPRHLVRRRGQEARLRCSPMKGHSHVYWYRQLPEEGLKFMVYLQKENIIDESGMPKERFSAEFPKEGPSILRIQQVVRGDSAAYFCASPPGGQGAYNSPLHFGNGTRLTVT.

CDR3 nucleotides: TGTGCCATCAGTGGACAGGGGGATGGAGATACGCAGTATTTT. This gives the protein CAISGQGDGDTQYF. V usage is TRBV10-3 and J usage is TRBJ2-3; TRBD1 matches 9 bases. CDR1 is ENHRY and CDR2 is SYGVKD in the germline V gene. This CDR3 is 14 amino acids long. The V and J ends lost 4 bases and 5 bases, in that order; junction bases with no gene match: 4.

The gene calls are TRBV11-3 and TRBJ2-4; 12 positions agree with TRBD1. Germline CDR1 and CDR2: SGHNT and YENEEA. Trimming removed 0 bases from V and 6 bases from J; junction bases left unmatched: 6. This CDR3 has 17 residues. The CDR3 here is CASSLDRGTGGLNIQYF. For the CDR3, the DNA is TGTGCCAGCAGCTTAGATCGCGGGACAGGGGGCTTAAACATTCAGTACTTC.

The V and J genes are TRBV6-5 and TRBJ1-4; no clear D gene. Trimming pared 7 bases from V and 6 bases from J, leaving 15 bases between. Germline values: CDR1 MNHEY, CDR2 SVGAGI. This CDR3 contains 14 residues. As DNA, the CDR3 is TGTGCCAGCATGAGCGGGGTTCTCCATGAAAAACTGTTTTTT. Translating it yields CASMSGVLHEKLFF.

This chain uses TRBV18 with TRBJ1-2, with TRBD1 matching 10 bases. The CDR3 is 13 amino acids. With 4 bases clipped from V and 6 bases from J, the junction kept 2 bases outside the gene matches. The germline V gene has CDR1 KGHSH and CDR2 LQKENI. DNA for the CDR3: TGTGCCAGCTCACAAGGGACAGGGGATGGCTACACCTTC. It codes for CASSQGTGDGYTF.

This clone has just one count. The genes are TRBV4-3 and TRBJ2-7; 8 nucleotides line up with TRBD1. This CDR3 is 15 amino acids long. CDR1 and CDR2 (germline): LGHNA, YSLEER. Losses at the gene ends were 1 base for V and 1 base for J; bases not matched to a gene: 3. The CDR3 is CASSQGTGWSYEQYF. CDR3 coding DNA: TGCGCCAGCAGCCAAGGGACAGGGTGGTCCTACGAGCAGTACTTC.

The gene calls are TRBV11-2 and TRBJ2-7; a possible D gene is TRBD1 (6 bases). Looked up from germline, CDR1 is SGHAT and CDR2 is FQNNGV. This CDR3 has 14 residues. V was shortened by 10 bases and J by 6 bases, with 22 bases between the two germline ends. CDR3 coding DNA: TGTGCCATTATGATGATACAGGGACGCGGCGAGCAGTACTTC. Its protein product is CAIMMIQGRGEQYF.

The table lists this clone with many counts. The rearrangement uses TRBV20-1 and TRBJ2-7; TRBD2 is a possible D gene (6 bases). CDR3 length: 11 residues. Germline V gene lookup returns CDR1 DFQATT and CDR2 SNEGSKA (reference sequence). Trimming removed 4 bases from V and 2 bases from J, with 6 bases in between. CDR3 sequence: CSATSAYEQYF. The CDR3 nucleotides are TGCAGTGCTACTAGCGCCTACGAGCAGTACTTC.